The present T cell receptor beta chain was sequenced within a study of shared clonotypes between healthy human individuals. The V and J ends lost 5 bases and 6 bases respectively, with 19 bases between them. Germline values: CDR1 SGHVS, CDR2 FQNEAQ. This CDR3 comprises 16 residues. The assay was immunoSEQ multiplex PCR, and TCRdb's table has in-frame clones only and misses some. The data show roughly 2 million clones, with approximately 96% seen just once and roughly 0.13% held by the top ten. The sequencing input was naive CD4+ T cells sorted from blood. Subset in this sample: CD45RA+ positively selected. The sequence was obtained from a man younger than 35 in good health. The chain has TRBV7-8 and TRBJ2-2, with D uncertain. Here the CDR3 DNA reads TGTGCCAGCAGCCCTCTAGTGTCCCTCCTCCCCGGGGAGCTGTTTTTT. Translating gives CASSPLVSLLPGELFF.